This record looks at one T cell receptor beta chain sequence and its context. This record comes from a study of blood T cell repertoires in COVID-19. Generated by immunoSEQ multiplex PCR, the TCRdb table keeps only in-frame clones and is missing some. The sample shows 200,000 to 250,000 clones, roughly 88% of them seen only once. This TCR was recovered from a woman in her twenties or thirties who had been exposed to COVID-19. The sample taken for sequencing was PBMCs or T cells enriched from blood (not recorded which).

The CDR3 is CSVEGWSRTVGGEQYF. CDR3 DNA: TGCAGCGTTGAAGGCTGGTCCCGGACGGTAGGAGGCGAGCAGTACTTC. The chain carries TRBV29-1 and TRBJ2-7, with TRBD2 as a possible D gene (5 bases). V gave up 1 base and J gave up 6 bases, with 22 bases separating them. CDR3 length: 16 residues. CDR1 SQVTM and CDR2 ANQGSEA come from the germline V gene.